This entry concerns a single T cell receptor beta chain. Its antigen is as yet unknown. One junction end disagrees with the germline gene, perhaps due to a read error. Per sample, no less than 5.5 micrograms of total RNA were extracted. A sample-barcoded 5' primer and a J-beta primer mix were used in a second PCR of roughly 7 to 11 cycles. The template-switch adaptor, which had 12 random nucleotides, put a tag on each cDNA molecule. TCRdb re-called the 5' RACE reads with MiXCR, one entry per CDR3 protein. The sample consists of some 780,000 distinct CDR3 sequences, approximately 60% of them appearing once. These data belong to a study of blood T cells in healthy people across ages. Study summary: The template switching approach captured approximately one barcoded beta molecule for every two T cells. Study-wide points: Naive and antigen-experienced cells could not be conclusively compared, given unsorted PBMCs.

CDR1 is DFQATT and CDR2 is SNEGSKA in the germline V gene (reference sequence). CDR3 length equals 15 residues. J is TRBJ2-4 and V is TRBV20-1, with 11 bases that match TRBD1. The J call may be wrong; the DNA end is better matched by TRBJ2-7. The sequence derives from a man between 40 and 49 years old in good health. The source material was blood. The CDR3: CSARGRDRGFYEQYF. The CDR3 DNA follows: TGCAGTGCCAGAGGACGGGACAGGGGGTTCTACGAGCAGTACTTC.